This T cell receptor (beta chain) emerged from a study of regulatory T cells in long-lasting Graves disease. This clonotype was seen at least ten times. As to time point: newly diagnosed GD, antithyroid drugs for less than 3 months. Scientists built the TCR library using RNA that was extracted from PBMCs. The CDR3 has 14 residues. Trimming removed 7 bases at V and 3 bases at J, with 11 bases between. Germline CDR1 and CDR2: KGHDR and SFDVKD. Construction of the TCR beta libraries employed iRepertoire HTBI primers in conjunction with Arm-PCR of CDR3 regions. TCRdb redid the calling of the multiplex PCR reads with MiXCR, one entry per CDR3 protein. The sample consists of about 440,000 distinct CDR3 sequences, approximately 16% of them appearing once. This sample was shared with a second study, whose subject was T cells in Graves' hyperthyroidism and ophthalmopathy.

The receptor was derived from a woman aged 30 to 39 with Graves disease. The gene calls are TRBV24-1 and TRBJ1-4; D is possibly TRBD1 (5 bases). The sequenced sample was peripheral blood mononuclear cells (PBMCs), obtained at new diagnosis, from a patient treated with antithyroid drugs. CDR3 protein: CATSSGAANEKLFF. Written as DNA, the CDR3 is TGTGCCACCAGCTCCGGGGCGGCTAATGAAAAACTGTTTTTT.